The 4 T cell receptor beta chains below were found in one sample sequenced in a study of CD8+ T cells in alopecia areata. cDNA serving as the sequencing template came from extracted, reverse transcribed RNA. Here immunoSEQ multiplex PCR was the method, and the copy in TCRdb shows in-frame clones only, minus some. In the table there are over 150,000 clones, over 50% of which are singletons. This sample comprised CD4+ T cells sorted from blood, obtained at week 0. These receptors all stem from a human donor with alopecia areata.

The rearrangement uses TRBV29-1 and TRBJ1-1; possible D gene TRBD1, 5 bases. V was shortened by 2 bases and J by 1 base, with 11 bases between the two germline ends. The CDR3 runs 14 residues. Germline assignment: CDR1 SQVTM and CDR2 ANQGSEA. DNA of the CDR3: TGCAGCGTTGAACGGGGGTGGCCGAACACTGAAGCTTTCTTT. Residues: CSVERGWPNTEAFF.

The genes are TRBV18 and TRBJ2-5, with D uncertain. V lost 2 bases, J lost 5 bases, and 9 bases lay in between. Germline V gene lookup returns CDR1 KGHSH and CDR2 LQKENI. The length of the CDR3 is 13 residues. In DNA form, the CDR3 reads TGTGCCAGCTCACCAGCGGCTGGGGAGACCCAGTACTTC. Protein product: CASSPAAGETQYF.

This clone has more than one count but fewer than ten. V and J are TRBV18 and TRBJ1-3; D ambiguous. With 0 bases removed from V and 1 base from J, the gap between germline ends came to 7 bases. This CDR3 has 15 residues. Germline V gives CDR1 KGHSH, CDR2 LQKENI. The CDR3 DNA follows: TGTGCCAGCTCACCACCGAGTGAATCTGGAAACACCATATATTTT. This translates into CASSPPSESGNTIYF.

The J gene is TRBJ2-7, the V gene TRBV29-1, with 10 positions matching TRBD2. With V trimmed by 0 bases and J by 3 bases, 11 bases remained unmatched. Germline lookup yields CDR1 SQVTM and CDR2 ANQGSEA. The CDR3 contains 17 residues. CDR3 DNA: TGCAGCGTTGAAGATCCCTCTAGCGGGGGATCATACTACGAGCAGTACTTC. This sequence encodes CSVEDPSSGGSYYEQYF.